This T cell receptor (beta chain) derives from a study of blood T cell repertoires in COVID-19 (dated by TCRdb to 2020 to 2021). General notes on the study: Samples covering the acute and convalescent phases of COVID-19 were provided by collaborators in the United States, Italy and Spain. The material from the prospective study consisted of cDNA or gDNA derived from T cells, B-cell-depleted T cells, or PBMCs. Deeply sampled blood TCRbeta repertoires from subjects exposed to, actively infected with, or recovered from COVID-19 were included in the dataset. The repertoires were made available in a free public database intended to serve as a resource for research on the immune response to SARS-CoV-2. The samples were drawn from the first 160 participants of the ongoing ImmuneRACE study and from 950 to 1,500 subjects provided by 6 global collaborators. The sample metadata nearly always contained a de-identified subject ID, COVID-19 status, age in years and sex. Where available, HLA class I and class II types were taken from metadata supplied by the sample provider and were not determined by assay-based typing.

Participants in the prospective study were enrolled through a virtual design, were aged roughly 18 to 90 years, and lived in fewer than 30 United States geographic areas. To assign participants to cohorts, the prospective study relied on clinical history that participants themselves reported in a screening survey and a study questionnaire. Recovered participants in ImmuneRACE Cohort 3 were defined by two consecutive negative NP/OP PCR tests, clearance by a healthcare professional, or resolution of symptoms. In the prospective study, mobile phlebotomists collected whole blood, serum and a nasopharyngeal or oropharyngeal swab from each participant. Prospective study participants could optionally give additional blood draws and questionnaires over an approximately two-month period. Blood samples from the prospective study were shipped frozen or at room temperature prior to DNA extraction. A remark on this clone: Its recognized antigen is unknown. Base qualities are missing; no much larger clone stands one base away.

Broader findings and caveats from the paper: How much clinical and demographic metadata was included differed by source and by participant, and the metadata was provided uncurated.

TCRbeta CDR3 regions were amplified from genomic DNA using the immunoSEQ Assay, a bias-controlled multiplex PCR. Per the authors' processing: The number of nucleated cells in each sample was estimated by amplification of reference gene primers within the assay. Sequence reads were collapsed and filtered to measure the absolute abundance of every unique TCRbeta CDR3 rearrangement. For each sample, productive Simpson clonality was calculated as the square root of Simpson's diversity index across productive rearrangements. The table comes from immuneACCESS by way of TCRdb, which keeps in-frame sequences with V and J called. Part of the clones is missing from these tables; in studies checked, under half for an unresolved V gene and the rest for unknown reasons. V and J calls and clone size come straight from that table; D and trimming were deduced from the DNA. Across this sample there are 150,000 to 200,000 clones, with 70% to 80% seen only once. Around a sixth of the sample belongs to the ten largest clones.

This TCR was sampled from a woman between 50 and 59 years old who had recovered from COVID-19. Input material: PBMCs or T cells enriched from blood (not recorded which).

Read as DNA, the sequence is TGTGCCAGCGGACGGACAGACACAGATACGCAGTATTTT. Its protein product is CASGRTDTDTQYF. The rearranged chain carries TRBV18 and TRBJ2-3; 6 matching bases give a weak D call of TRBD1. The CDR3 sequence holds 13 residues, the cysteine and phenylalanine included. Kept here is only the CDR3 DNA, which spans 39 bases and is read in frame from base 1. V is cut by 8 bases and J by 2 bases, and the space between the germline ends is 11 bases. CDR1 and CDR2, per the germline V gene, are KGHSH and LQKENI.